The clone carrying this T cell receptor (beta chain) was found many times. Its specificity is not known. Individual cDNA molecules had unique molecular identifiers attached to them by the library. In the authors' workflow: With a range of roughly 23,224 to 690,600, the median per sample was about 87,000 TCRs. MiXCR, run by TCRdb on the 5' RACE reads, gives a single entry per CDR3 protein. For this entry, the V and J calls and clone size follow TCRdb and not the study's own pipeline. The sample contains approximately 81,000 distinct CDR3 sequences, 6.5% to 8.5% of which appear only once. The source of the sample is a study of human T cells and chemical hapten exposure. Looking at the study overall: It was small differences in pooled library volume that mainly caused per-sample TCR yields to vary. Study-wide results and caveats: DPC sensitization produced no change in TCRs with frequency above 1 in 1000.

Germline V gene lookup returns CDR1 MNHEY and CDR2 SVGEGT. The CDR3 extends over 15 amino acids. V lost 4 bases, J lost 2 bases, and 2 bases stayed unmatched. Unseparated into fractions, whole blood served as the source from which total RNA was extracted. The sequence came from a male donor in good health. The chain is built from TRBV6-2 or TRBV6-3 and TRBJ2-3, with 11 bases fitting TRBD2. CDR3 DNA: TGTGCCAGCAGTTTACTAGCGGGAGCCACAGATACGCAGTATTTT. It encodes CASSLLAGATDTQYF.